What follows are 13 T cell receptor beta chains derived from one specimen sequenced in a study of CD8+ T cells in alopecia areata. The treatment denotes: oral pan-JAK inhibitor, 5-10 mg twice daily. Extraction and reverse transcription of RNA yielded cDNA as the sequencing template. Some clones are missing from TCRdb's copy, which holds only in-frame ones; the method was immunoSEQ multiplex PCR. Found here are some 130,000 clones, about 59% of them singletons; the top ten hold more than 15%. This specimen was CD8+ T cells sorted from blood, taken at week 4, from a patient treated with tofacitinib. The receptors stem from a human donor with alopecia areata.

This clone was seen only a few times. Other nucleotide sequences in the sample specify the same CDR3. V usage is TRBV27 and J usage is TRBJ1-5; no reliable D call. This CDR3 is 14 amino acids long. Germline V gene sequence: CDR1 MNHEY, CDR2 SMNVEV (reference sequence). The germline V and J ends were trimmed by 3 bases and 3 bases, with 9 bases remaining between them. The CDR3: CASSFFGSNQPQHF. In DNA form, the CDR3 reads TGTGCCAGCAGTTTTTTTGGATCCAATCAGCCCCAGCATTTT.

The rearrangement links TRBV15 to TRBJ2-2, with 9 nucleotides matching TRBD2. CDR1 and CDR2 from the germline V gene are LNHNV and YYDKDF (reference sequence). This CDR3 has 15 residues. The V and J ends lost 3 bases and 5 bases, in that order; junction bases with no gene match: 4. This CDR3 is CATSRGTSPTGELFF. DNA of the CDR3: TGTGCCACCAGCAGGGGGACTAGCCCTACCGGGGAGCTGTTTTTT.

On this clone: Germline is not matched at one junction end, which may reflect a read error. The J gene is TRBJ2-7, the V gene TRBV7-9, with 11 bases identical to TRBD1. This CDR3 is built from 12 residues. The germline V gene has CDR1 SEHNR and CDR2 FQNEAQ (reference sequence). CDR3 DNA: TGTGCCAGCAGCTCGGACAGGGGGCGTATGTCCTTC. Protein: CASSSDRGRMSF.

This clone was picked up a small number of times. This rearrangement joins TRBV14 to TRBJ2-4; no reliable D call. Trimming pared 0 bases from V and 2 bases from J, leaving 14 bases between. This CDR3 spans 17 amino acids. Germline CDR1 reads SGHDN; CDR2 reads FVKESK. The CDR3 bases are TGTGCCAGCAGCCAAGAAGGTCCCAGCAACTCCAAAAACATTCAGTACTTC. It is translated as CASSQEGPSNSKNIQYF.

This clone was seen only a few times. This chain links TRBV18 with TRBJ1-6, with D hard to call. The CDR3 has 15 residues. Between the trimmed V and J ends, which lost 0 bases and 7 bases, there was a span of 10 bases. Per germline, CDR1 KGHSH and CDR2 LQKENI. The chain's CDR3 is CASSPPGLSNSPLHF. The CDR3 coding sequence is TGTGCCAGCTCACCACCGGGTCTCAGCAATTCACCCCTCCACTTT. Full variable domain (outside the CDR3, taken from reference TRBV18 and TRBJ1-6): NAGVMQNPRHLVRRRGQEARLRCSPMKGHSHVYWYRQLPEEGLKFMVYLQKENIIDESGMPKERFSAEFPKEGPSILRIQQVVRGDSAAYFCASSPPGLSNSPLHFGNGTRLTVT.

The chain recombines TRBV7-9 with TRBJ1-1; TRBD1 matches 8 bases. CDR1 is SEHNR and CDR2 is FQNEAQ in the germline V gene (reference sequence). The CDR3 runs 12 residues. With 5 bases clipped from V and 9 bases from J, the junction kept 5 bases outside the gene matches. DNA for the CDR3: TGTGCCAGCAGCAGGGACAGGTTGAAAGCTTTCTTT. This sequence encodes CASSRDRLKAFF.

This clone was counted ten times or more. This CDR3 is CAIQGQGDGELFF. In nucleotides, the CDR3 is TGTGCCATCCAAGGACAGGGTGACGGGGAGCTGTTTTTT. This sequence joins TRBV19 and TRBJ2-2, with 8 bases lining up with TRBD1. This CDR3 region has 13 residues. J lost 7 bases, V lost 10 bases, and 8 bases had no gene match. The germline CDR1 and CDR2 sequences are LNHDA and SQIVND (reference sequence).

The chain uses TRBV30 and TRBJ1-1; unclear D gene. Trimming shortened V by 2 bases and J by 5 bases, and 9 bases separated the two germline ends. This CDR3 is 12 amino acids long. The germline CDR1 and CDR2 sequences are GTSNPN and SVGIG (reference sequence). CDR3 DNA sequence: TGTGCCTGGAGTCCTCCTTCTACTGAAGCTTTCTTT. Protein: CAWSPPSTEAFF.

For this clone: This sample includes further DNA sequences coding for the same CDR3. V is TRBV27 and J is TRBJ1-1; D remains ambiguous. V lost 4 bases and J 3 bases, leaving 6 bases between the germline ends. The CDR3 has 12 residues. Germline CDR1 is MNHEY and CDR2 is SMNVEV (reference sequence). CDR3 in amino acids: CASSSGYTEAFF. The CDR3 DNA follows: TGTGCCAGCAGTTCCGGGTACACTGAAGCTTTCTTT.

The genes are TRBV5-4 and TRBJ1-2, with D hard to call. Germline CDR1 and CDR2: SGHNT and YYREEE (reference sequence). The CDR3 has 13 amino acids. V gave up 0 bases and J gave up 8 bases, with 11 bases separating them. CDR3 DNA: TGTGCCAGCAGCTTGGACTACTCCAGGGGCTACACCTTC. Its protein is CASSLDYSRGYTF.

The CDR3 here is CASNPTGTYGYTF. As DNA, the CDR3 is TGTGCCAGCAACCCAACAGGGACCTATGGCTACACCTTC. The chain joins TRBV5-6 to TRBJ1-2, with D possibly TRBD1 on 6 matching bases. Trimming shortened V by 6 bases and J by 4 bases, and 13 bases separated the two germline ends. The V gene's germline CDR1 is SGHDT and CDR2 YYEEEE. This CDR3 is 13 amino acids long.

The table lists this clone with a few counts. This chain links TRBV10-3 with TRBJ1-6; D not resolved. The V end lost 0 bases, the J end lost 0 bases, and 6 bases lay between the germline ends. The CDR3 loop spans 16 amino acids. Germline V gene data show CDR1 as ENHRY and CDR2 as SYGVKD. CDR3 sequence: CAISESPGSYNSPLHF. The CDR3 DNA follows: TGTGCCATCAGTGAGTCACCGGGCTCCTATAATTCACCCCTCCACTTT.

The chain employs TRBV19 and TRBJ1-1; weak D call: TRBD1 (6 bases). Germline V CDR1 and CDR2: LNHDA, SQIVND (reference sequence). The V and J ends lost 3 bases and 3 bases respectively, with 17 bases between them. The CDR3 runs 16 residues. For the CDR3, the DNA is TGTGCCAGTAGTATGAATGGGGGCGGGGTCCACACTGAAGCTTTCTTT. Translated, it gives CASSMNGGGVHTEAFF.